Each of the 20 T cell receptor beta chains below was sequenced from the same sample in a study of cytomegalovirus exposure and HLA in healthy donors. The PCR employed 60 Vbeta primers together with 13 Jbeta primers. The data were produced by immunoSEQ multiplex PCR, yet TCRdb's version contains in-frame clones alone and is incomplete. The table has roughly 290,000 clones, about 87% seen once; the top ten hold about 2.3%. What was sequenced was PBMCs. All receptors come from a woman between 18 and 30 years old in good health and CMV-seronegative.

V and J are TRBV4-1 and TRBJ1-4; a possible D gene is TRBD1 (6 bases). Between the trimmed V and J ends, which lost 1 base and 7 bases, there was a span of 13 bases. This CDR3 has 15 residues. Germline loops: CDR1 MGHRA, CDR2 YSYEKL. CDR3 bases: TGCGCCAGCAGCCAAGGAGGGGGAAGGGGTGAAAAACTGTTTTTT. It is translated as CASSQGGGRGEKLFF.

The V gene is TRBV18, the J gene TRBJ1-5; weak D call: TRBD1 (5 bases). V lost 2 bases and J lost 0, with 20 bases in between. Germline V gives CDR1 KGHSH, CDR2 LQKENI. The CDR3 length is 19 residues. CDR3 DNA sequence: TGTGCCAGCTCACCAGTTCTGATACAGGCTGTCGATAGCAATCAGCCCCAGCATTTT. Amino acid sequence: CASSPVLIQAVDSNQPQHF.

This clone came up once. The chain has TRBV10-2 and TRBJ2-7, with TRBD2 as a possible D gene (6 bases). V gave up 6 bases and J gave up 0 bases, with 12 bases separating them. This CDR3 has 14 amino acids. Germline loops: CDR1 WSHSY, CDR2 SAAADI. Here the CDR3 DNA reads TGCGCCAGCAGGGACGGACTAATCTCCTACGAGCAGTACTTC. It is translated as CASRDGLISYEQYF.

The V and J genes are TRBV7-8 and TRBJ1-1, with D maybe TRBD1 (5 bases). The V and J ends lost 0 bases and 1 base respectively, with 6 bases between them. This CDR3 has 14 residues. The germline gives CDR1 SGHVS, CDR2 FQNEAQ. CDR3 bases: TGTGCCAGCAGCTTAGCGGGGGGGAACACTGAAGCTTTCTTT. Residues: CASSLAGGNTEAFF.

J is TRBJ1-5 and V is TRBV6-5; a weak D match, TRBD1 (5 bases). V was pared by 3 bases and J by 0 bases, with 12 bases between. Germline-derived CDR1 and CDR2 are MNHEY and SVGAGI. The CDR3 contains 16 residues. The CDR3 region is CASSYLGGYSNQPQHF. The CDR3 nucleotides are TGTGCCAGCAGTTATCTGGGGGGATATAGCAATCAGCCCCAGCATTTT.

The chain has TRBV7-6 and TRBJ2-2; possible D gene TRBD2, 5 bases. Germline-derived CDR1 and CDR2 are SGHVS and FNYEAQ. V was clipped by 4 bases and J by 4 bases, with 7 bases between them. CDR3 length: 13 amino acids. The CDR3 loop is CASSSRATGELFF. CDR3 coding DNA: TGTGCCAGCAGCTCGCGGGCCACCGGGGAGCTGTTTTTT.

This clone was picked up one time. The genes are TRBV27 and TRBJ1-2; no clear D. V gave up 5 bases and J gave up 2 bases, with 6 bases separating them. Germline assignment: CDR1 MNHEY and CDR2 SMNVEV (reference sequence). This CDR3 is built from 12 residues. The CDR3: CASSAGNYGYTF. CDR3 bases: TGTGCCAGCAGTGCCGGGAACTATGGCTACACCTTC.

The chain joins TRBV5-1 to TRBJ1-5, with 7 bases fitting TRBD1. Per the germline V gene, CDR1 is SGHRS and CDR2 is YFSETQ. Trimming at V came to 1 base and at J to 6 bases, leaving 7 bases not matched to a gene. The CDR3 has 15 residues. The CDR3: CASSLQGGEGQPQHF. DNA for the CDR3: TGCGCCAGCAGCTTGCAAGGGGGCGAGGGTCAGCCCCAGCATTTT.

This clone was detected only once. The chain has TRBV19 and TRBJ2-1, with TRBD2 matching over 8 bases. Germline V gene lookup returns CDR1 LNHDA and CDR2 SQIVND (reference sequence). The CDR3 has 16 amino acids. J lost 4 bases, V lost 8 bases, and 13 bases had no gene match. The CDR3 here is CASRLVGGGLYNEQFF. The CDR3 DNA follows: TGTGCCAGTCGCCTGGTGGGCGGGGGGCTATACAATGAGCAGTTCTTC.

V and J are TRBV30 and TRBJ1-4; 8 bases line up with TRBD1. This CDR3 is 13 amino acids long. Germline CDR1 is GTSNPN and CDR2 is SVGIG (reference sequence). The CDR3 loop is CALDRGNNEKLFF. The CDR3 region has the DNA TGTGCACTTGACAGGGGAAATAATGAAAAACTGTTTTTT.

The V call is TRBV6-1, the J call TRBJ2-7; TRBD1 might be the D (5 bases). The CDR3 is 13 amino acids. The germline CDR1 and CDR2 sequences are MNHNS and SASEGT. Trimming took off 5 bases at V and 5 bases at J, with 13 bases between the two ends. The CDR3 DNA reads TGTGCCAGCAGTCTGAGGACACCCGACGAGCAGTACTTC. This codes for CASSLRTPDEQYF.

This clone is a singleton in its sample. V gene TRBV6-5 combines with J gene TRBJ1-3; no reliable D call. V was clipped by 6 bases and J by 6 bases, with 12 bases between them. Germline CDR1 reads MNHEY; CDR2 reads SVGAGI. The CDR3 sequence is 13 residues long. DNA of the CDR3: TGTGCCAGCAGGAAACAGCCGCTAAACACCATATATTTT. Its translation is CASRKQPLNTIYF.

In DNA, the CDR3 is TGCGCCAGCAGCTTGGAATGGAGCTATGGCTACACCTTC. Protein sequence: CASSLEWSYGYTF. The chain combines TRBV5-1 with TRBJ1-2; D ambiguous. Germline V gives CDR1 SGHRS, CDR2 YFSETQ. The V gene lost 0 bases and the J gene lost 4 bases, with 7 bases spanning the gap. The CDR3 runs to 13 residues.

This chain joins TRBV18 and TRBJ2-7; 10 positions match TRBD2. With V trimmed by 3 bases and J by 2 bases, 4 bases remained unmatched. Germline CDR1 and CDR2: KGHSH and LQKENI. This CDR3 contains 15 residues. This CDR3 is CASSPASGGTYEQYF. The CDR3 bases are TGTGCCAGCTCACCGGCTAGCGGGGGTACCTACGAGCAGTACTTC. Together with reference TRBV18 and TRBJ2-7, the CDR3 gives the full variable domain: NAGVMQNPRHLVRRRGQEARLRCSPMKGHSHVYWYRQLPEEGLKFMVYLQKENIIDESGMPKERFSAEFPKEGPSILRIQQVVRGDSAAYFCASSPASGGTYEQYFGPGTRLTVT.

About this clone: Other DNA sequences of this sample code for an identical CDR3. V usage is TRBV13 and J usage is TRBJ2-1; 7 bases are a match to TRBD1. The CDR3 is 16 residues long. From germline, CDR1 is PRHDT and CDR2 FYEKMQ (reference sequence). Germline trimming cut 5 bases from V and 0 bases from J; bases unmatched to any gene: 7. In nucleotides, the CDR3 is TGTGCCAGCAGCCCTAGGACAGGCTCCTCCTACAATGAGCAGTTCTTC. Translating it yields CASSPRTGSSYNEQFF. Combining the CDR3 with reference TRBV13 and TRBJ2-1 gives the whole variable domain AAGVIQSPRHLIKEKRETATLKCYPIPRHDTVYWYQQGPGQDPQFLISFYEKMQSDKGSIPDRFSAQQFSDYHSELNMSSLELGDSALYFCASSPRTGSSYNEQFFGPGTRLTVL.

J is TRBJ2-3 and V is TRBV15; maybe TRBD2 (6 bases). The CDR3 consists of 19 residues. V lost 0 bases, J lost 0 bases, and 19 bases lay in between. The germline V gene has CDR1 LNHNV and CDR2 YYDKDF (reference sequence). CDR3 DNA sequence: TGTGCCACCAGCAGAGAGGGGGAGTCAAGCGGGCCTAGCACAGATACGCAGTATTTT. Amino acid sequence: CATSREGESSGPSTDTQYF.

This sequence joins TRBV23-1 and TRBJ1-4; 8 nucleotides line up with TRBD1. TRBV23-1 is an ORF, with its function uncertain. Trimming took 6 bases from V and 8 from J; bases not matched to a gene: 11. The CDR3 is 15 residues long. In DNA, the CDR3 is TGCGCCAGCAGGGACAGGGCACACATACCGGAAAAACTGTTTTTT. Residues: CASRDRAHIPEKLFF.

As for this clone: The sample carries other DNA sequences with the same CDR3. This chain links TRBV6-6 with TRBJ2-7, with 9 nucleotides matching TRBD2. Germline assignment: CDR1 MNHNY and CDR2 SVGAGI (reference sequence). V shed 0 bases, J shed 5 bases, and the junction held 5 bases outside the gene matches. The CDR3 has 15 residues. The CDR3 DNA sequence: TGTGCCAGCAGTTACTCCGAGGAGCGGGGGGACGAGCAGTACTTC. Its translation: CASSYSEERGDEQYF.

The V and J genes are TRBV7-6 and TRBJ2-5; D is possibly TRBD1 (6 bases). Trimming left V 0 bases short and J 5 bases short, with 16 bases between. The length of the CDR3 is 16 residues. Germline CDR1 reads SGHVS; CDR2 reads FNYEAQ. The CDR3 spells CASSLAPGQLGETQYF. The CDR3, as DNA: TGTGCCAGCAGCTTAGCCCCGGGACAACTGGGGGAGACCCAGTACTTC. The variable domain in full, completed from reference TRBV7-6 and TRBJ2-5, reads GAGVSQSPRYKVTKRGQDVALRCDPISGHVSLYWYRQALGQGPEFLTYFNYEAQQDKSGLPNDRFSAERPEGSISTLTIQRTEQRDSAMYRCASSLAPGQLGETQYFGPGTRLLVL.

The CDR3 spells CASSPTGQGYEQYF. CDR3 bases: TGTGCCAGCAGTCCAACGGGACAGGGCTACGAGCAGTACTTC. V is TRBV6-1 and J is TRBJ2-7; 9 positions match TRBD1. This CDR3 has 14 residues. The junction had 5 bases not matched to a gene; V was cut back by 5 bases and J by 3 bases. In germline, CDR1 is MNHNS, CDR2 SASEGT.